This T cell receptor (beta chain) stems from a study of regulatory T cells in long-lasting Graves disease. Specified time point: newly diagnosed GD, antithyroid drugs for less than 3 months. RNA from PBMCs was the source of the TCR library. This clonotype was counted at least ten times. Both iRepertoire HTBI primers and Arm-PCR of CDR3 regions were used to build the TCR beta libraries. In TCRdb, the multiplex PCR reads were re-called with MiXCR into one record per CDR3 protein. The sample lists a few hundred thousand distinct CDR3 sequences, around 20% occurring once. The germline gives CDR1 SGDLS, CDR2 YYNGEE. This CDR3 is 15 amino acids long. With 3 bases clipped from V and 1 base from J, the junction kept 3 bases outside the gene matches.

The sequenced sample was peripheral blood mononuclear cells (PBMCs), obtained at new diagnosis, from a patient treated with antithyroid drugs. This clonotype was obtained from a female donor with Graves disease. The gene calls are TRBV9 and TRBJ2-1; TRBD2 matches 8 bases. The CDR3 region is CASSGPGGSYNEQFF. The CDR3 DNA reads TGTGCCAGCAGCGGCCCGGGGGGGTCCTACAATGAGCAGTTCTTC.